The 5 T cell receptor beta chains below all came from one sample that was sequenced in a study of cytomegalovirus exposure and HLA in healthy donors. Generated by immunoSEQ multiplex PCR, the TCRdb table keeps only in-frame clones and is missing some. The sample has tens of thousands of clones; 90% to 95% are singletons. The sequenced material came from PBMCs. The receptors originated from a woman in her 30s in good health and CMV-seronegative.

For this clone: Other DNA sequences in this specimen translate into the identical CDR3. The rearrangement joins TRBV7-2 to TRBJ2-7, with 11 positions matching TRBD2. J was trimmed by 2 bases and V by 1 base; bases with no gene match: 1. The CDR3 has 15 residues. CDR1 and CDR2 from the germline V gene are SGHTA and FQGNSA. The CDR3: CASSLGLAGTYEQYF. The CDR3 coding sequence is TGTGCCAGCAGCTTAGGACTAGCGGGAACCTACGAGCAGTACTTC.

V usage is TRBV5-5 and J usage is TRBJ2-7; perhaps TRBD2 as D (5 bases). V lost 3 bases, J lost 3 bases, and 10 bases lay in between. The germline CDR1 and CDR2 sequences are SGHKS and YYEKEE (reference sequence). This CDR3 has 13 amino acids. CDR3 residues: CASSSRAYYEQYF. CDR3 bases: TGTGCCAGCAGCTCGAGGGCCTACTACGAGCAGTACTTC.

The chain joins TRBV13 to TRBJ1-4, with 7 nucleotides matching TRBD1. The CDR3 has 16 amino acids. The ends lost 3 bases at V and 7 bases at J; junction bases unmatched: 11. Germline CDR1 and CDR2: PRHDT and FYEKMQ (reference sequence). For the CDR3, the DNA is TGTGCCAGCAGCTTGGGTTATGTACAGGGGTCTGAAAAACTGTTTTTT. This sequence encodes CASSLGYVQGSEKLFF.

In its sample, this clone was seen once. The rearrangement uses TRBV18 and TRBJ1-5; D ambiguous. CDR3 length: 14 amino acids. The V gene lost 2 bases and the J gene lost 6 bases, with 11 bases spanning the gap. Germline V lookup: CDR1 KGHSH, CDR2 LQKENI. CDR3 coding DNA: TGTGCCAGCTCACCAATTTTGGTCGGTCAGCCCCAGCATTTT. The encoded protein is CASSPILVGQPQHF.

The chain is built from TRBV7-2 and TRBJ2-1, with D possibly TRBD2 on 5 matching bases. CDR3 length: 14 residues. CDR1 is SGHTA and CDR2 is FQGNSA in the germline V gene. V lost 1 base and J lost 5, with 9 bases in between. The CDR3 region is CASSLVSGNNEQFF. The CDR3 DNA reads TGTGCCAGCAGCTTAGTGAGCGGAAACAATGAGCAGTTCTTC.